This T cell receptor beta chain was captured in a study of beta chain features in type 1 diabetes. Concerning this clone itself: Its cognate antigen is unknown.

The isolated RNA, all of it, was reverse transcribed, so expressed TCRB transcripts were what got sequenced. Profiled with immunoSEQ multiplex PCR; TCRdb holds only in-frame clones, not every one. The repertoire holds tens of thousands of clones, with more than 45% as singletons. Study conclusions and caveats: Moderate but significant shortening of TCRB CDR3s was recorded in all four CD4+ subsets from Type 1 diabetes patients.

CDR1 and CDR2 (germline): SEHNR, FQNEAQ (reference sequence). The CDR3 totals 16 residues. The trim removed 2 bases at V and 3 bases at J, leaving 5 bases unmatched. This chain connects TRBV7-9 to TRBJ2-3, with TRBD1 matching over 10 bases. The sequenced material came from stem cell memory CD4+ T cells from blood. This clonotype was obtained from a man between 18 and 29 years old with type 1 diabetes. The CDR3 nucleotides are TGTGCCAGCAGCTTAACCGGGACAGGGGAGACAGATACGCAGTATTTT. Encoded protein: CASSLTGTGETDTQYF.